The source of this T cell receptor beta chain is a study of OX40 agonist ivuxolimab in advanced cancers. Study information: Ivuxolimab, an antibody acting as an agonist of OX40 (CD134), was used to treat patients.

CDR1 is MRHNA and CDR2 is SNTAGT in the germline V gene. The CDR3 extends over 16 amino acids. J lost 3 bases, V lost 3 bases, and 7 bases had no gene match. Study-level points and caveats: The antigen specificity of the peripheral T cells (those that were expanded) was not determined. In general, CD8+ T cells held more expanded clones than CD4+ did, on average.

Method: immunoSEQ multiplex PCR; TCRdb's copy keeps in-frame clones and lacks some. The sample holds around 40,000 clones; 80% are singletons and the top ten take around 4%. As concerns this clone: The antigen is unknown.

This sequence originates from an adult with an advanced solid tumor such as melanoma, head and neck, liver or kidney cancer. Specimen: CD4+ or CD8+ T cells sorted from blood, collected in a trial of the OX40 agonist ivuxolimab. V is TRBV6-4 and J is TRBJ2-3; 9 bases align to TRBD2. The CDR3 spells CASSEKFSGGTDTQYF. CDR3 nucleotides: TGTGCCAGCAGTGAAAAGTTTAGCGGGGGAACAGATACGCAGTATTTT.